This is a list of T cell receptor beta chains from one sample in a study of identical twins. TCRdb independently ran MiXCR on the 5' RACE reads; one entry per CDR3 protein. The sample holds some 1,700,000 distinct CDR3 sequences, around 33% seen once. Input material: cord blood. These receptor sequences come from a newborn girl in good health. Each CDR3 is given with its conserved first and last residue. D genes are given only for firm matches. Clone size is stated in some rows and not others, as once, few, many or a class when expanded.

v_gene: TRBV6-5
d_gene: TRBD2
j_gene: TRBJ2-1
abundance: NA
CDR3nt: TGTGCCAGCAGATCGGCGACTAGCGGGAGTTTTAATGAGCAGTTCTTC
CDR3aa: CASRSATSGSFNEQFF

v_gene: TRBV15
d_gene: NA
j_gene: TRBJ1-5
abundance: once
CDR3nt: TGTGCCACCAGCAGAGATAGGGGGGAGCCCCAGCATTTT
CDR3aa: CATSRDRGEPQHF

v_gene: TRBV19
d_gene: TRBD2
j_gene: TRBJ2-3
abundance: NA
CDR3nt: TGTGCCAGTAGTTACAGGACTAGCGGGAGGTCTGCAGATACGCAGTATTTT
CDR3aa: CASSYRTSGRSADTQYF

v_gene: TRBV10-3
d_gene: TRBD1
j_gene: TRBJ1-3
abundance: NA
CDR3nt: TGTGCCATCAGCCCCGGGACAGGGGTCCCCTCTGGAAACACCATATATTTT
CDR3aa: CAISPGTGVPSGNTIYF

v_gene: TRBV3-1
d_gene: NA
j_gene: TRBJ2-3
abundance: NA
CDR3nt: TGTGCCGGCAGCCGCCGAGGGACTTTCGGGGTCTCTAGCACAGATACGCAGTATTTT
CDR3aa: CAGSRRGTFGVSSTDTQYF

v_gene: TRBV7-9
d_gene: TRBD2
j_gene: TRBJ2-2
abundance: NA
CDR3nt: TGTGCCAGCAGCTTATGGGTAGCGGGAAGCACCGGGGAGCTGTTTTTT
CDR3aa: CASSLWVAGSTGELFF

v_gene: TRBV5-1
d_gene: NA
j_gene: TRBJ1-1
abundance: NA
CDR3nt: TGCGCCAGCAGCTTGCCTGTCGATGGTAAAGGGACTGAAGCTTTCTTT
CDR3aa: CASSLPVDGKGTEAFF

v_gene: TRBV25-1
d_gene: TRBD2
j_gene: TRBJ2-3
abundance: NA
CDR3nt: TGTGCCAGCAGTGGAGCTAGCGGGGGTCCCACAGATACGCAGTATTTT
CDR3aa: CASSGASGGPTDTQYF

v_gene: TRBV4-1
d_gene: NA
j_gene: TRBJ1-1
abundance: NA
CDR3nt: TGCGCCAGCAGCACCCGACCCTTCAAGGTCACTGAAGCTTTCTTT
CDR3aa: CASSTRPFKVTEAFF

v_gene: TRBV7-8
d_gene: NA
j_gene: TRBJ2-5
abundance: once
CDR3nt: TGTGCCAGCAGCTCTGGTCGTGAGTCGTGGCGGTACAATGAGCAGTACTTC
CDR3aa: CASSSGRESWRYNEQYF

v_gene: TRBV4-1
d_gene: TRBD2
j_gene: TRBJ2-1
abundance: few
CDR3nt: TGCGCCAGCAGCCAACTTATAGCGGGGAGGCAGTTCTTC
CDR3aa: CASSQLIAGRQFF

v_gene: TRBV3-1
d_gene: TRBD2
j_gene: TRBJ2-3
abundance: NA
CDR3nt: TGTGCCAGCAGCCAACTCGGAAGCTCGGGACTAGCGGACACAGATACGCAGTATTTT
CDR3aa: CASSQLGSSGLADTDTQYF

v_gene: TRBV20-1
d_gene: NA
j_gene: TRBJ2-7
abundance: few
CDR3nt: TGCAGTGCTAGAGGGGCCGACTACGAGCAGTACTTC
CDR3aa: CSARGADYEQYF

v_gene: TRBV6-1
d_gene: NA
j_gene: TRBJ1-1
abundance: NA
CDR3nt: TGTGCCAGCAGTGACAGGGTAGGGGAAGCTTTCTTT
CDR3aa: CASSDRVGEAFF

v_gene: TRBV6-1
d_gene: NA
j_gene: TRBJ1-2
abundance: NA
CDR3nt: TGTGCCAGCGACCTTGTGGGGCAGGGTGATGGCTACACCTTC
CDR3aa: CASDLVGQGDGYTF

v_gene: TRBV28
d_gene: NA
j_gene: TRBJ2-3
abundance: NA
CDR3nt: TGTGCCAGCAGTATAAGACACTCCACAGATGGTACGCAGTATTTT
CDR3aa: CASSIRHSTDGTQYF

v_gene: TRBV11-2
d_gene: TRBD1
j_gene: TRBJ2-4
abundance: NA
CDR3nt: TGTGCCAGCAGCTTCAGGGGGCAGGCCAAAAACATTCAGTACTTC
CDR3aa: CASSFRGQAKNIQYF

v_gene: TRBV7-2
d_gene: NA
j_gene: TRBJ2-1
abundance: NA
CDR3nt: TGTGCCAGCAGCTTAGCGGGTCTAGTCAATGAGCAGTTCTTC
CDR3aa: CASSLAGLVNEQFF

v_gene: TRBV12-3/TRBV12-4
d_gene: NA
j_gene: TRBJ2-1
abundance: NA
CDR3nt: TGTGCCAGCAGTTTAAAAGTAACCTACAATGAGCAGTTCTTC
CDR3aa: CASSLKVTYNEQFF

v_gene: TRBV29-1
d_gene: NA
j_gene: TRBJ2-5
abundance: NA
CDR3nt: TGCAGCCCCAACAGGGCCAATGAGCAGTACTTC
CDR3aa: CSPNRANEQYF

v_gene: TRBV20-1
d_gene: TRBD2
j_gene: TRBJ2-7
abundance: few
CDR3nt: TGCAGTGCTAGAATACGGTATAGAGCGGGAGGTACCTTTTACGAGCAGTACTTC
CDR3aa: CSARIRYRAGGTFYEQYF

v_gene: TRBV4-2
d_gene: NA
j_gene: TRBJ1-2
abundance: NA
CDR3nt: TGTGCCAGCAGCCAACAGGCGGGCCCCTATGGCTACACCTTC
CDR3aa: CASSQQAGPYGYTF

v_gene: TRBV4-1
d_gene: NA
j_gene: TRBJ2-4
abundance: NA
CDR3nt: TGCGCCAGCAGCCCCGTCGCGATATCCATAGCCAAAAACATTCAGGACTTC
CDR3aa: CASSPVAISIAKNIQDF

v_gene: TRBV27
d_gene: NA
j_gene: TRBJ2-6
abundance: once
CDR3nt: TGTGCCAGCAGTTTAGAGTCGGGAGGGGCCAACGTCCTGACTTTC
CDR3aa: CASSLESGGANVLTF

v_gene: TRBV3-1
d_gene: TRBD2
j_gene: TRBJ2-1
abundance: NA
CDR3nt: TGTGCCAGCAGCCAAGACCTAAGACTAGCGGGGGAAAACAATGAGCAGTTCTTC
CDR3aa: CASSQDLRLAGENNEQFF

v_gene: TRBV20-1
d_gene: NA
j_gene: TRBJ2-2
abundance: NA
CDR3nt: TGCAGTGCTAGAGAAGGCGACTGGTACACCGGGGAGCTGTTTTTT
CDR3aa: CSAREGDWYTGELFF

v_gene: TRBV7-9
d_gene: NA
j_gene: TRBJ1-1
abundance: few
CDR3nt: TGTGCCAGCAGCTTAGGTATGGCTAGGGGGTACACTGAAGCTTTCTTT
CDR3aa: CASSLGMARGYTEAFF

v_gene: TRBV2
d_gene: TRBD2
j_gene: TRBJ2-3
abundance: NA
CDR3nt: TGTGCCCAAGCAAGGGGACTAGCGGGAGTAGCAGATACGCAGTATTTT
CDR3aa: CAQARGLAGVADTQYF